The 9 T cell receptor beta chains below come from one sample, sequenced in a study of T cells in women clearing cervical HPV infection (dated by TCRdb to about 2018). Library construction relied on the immunoSEQ multiplex PCR assay. The table comes from immuneACCESS by way of TCRdb, which keeps in-frame sequences with V and J called. Part of the clones is missing from these tables; in studies checked, under half for an unresolved V gene and the rest for unknown reasons. In this sample's table one finds 25,000 to 35,000 clones. 17% of the sample goes to the ten largest clones. Source material: blood buffy coat. The origin of the receptors is a woman between 18 and 70 years old with a cervical HPV16 infection that either progressed to CIN3+ or cleared (not recorded which).

On this clone itself: The read is 3 residues too short to cover the CDR3 end, so that end is filled in from the germline J gene. The rearrangement uses TRBV10-3 and TRBJ1-4, with 8 bases lining up with TRBD1. The CDR3 has 14 residues. V lost 3 bases to trimming and J lost 5 bases; unmatched junction nucleotides: 2. Germline lookup yields CDR1 ENHRY and CDR2 SYGVKD. CDR3 residues: CAISDRTGNEKLFF. CDR3 DNA, as far as it was read: TGTGCCATCAGTGACCGGACAGGGAATGAAAAA.

Turning to this clone: The CDR3 end is not reached by the read, which stops 3 residues before it; the germline J gene fills it in. V usage is TRBV19 and J usage is TRBJ2-1, with 11 bases aligning to TRBD2. Germline V gene data show CDR1 as LNHDA and CDR2 as SQIVND (reference sequence). The trim removed 3 bases at V and 7 bases at J, leaving 8 bases unmatched. This CDR3 spans 16 amino acids. This chain's CDR3 is CASSIGPLAGGNEQFF. The covered CDR3 bases are TGTGCCAGTAGTATCGGCCCCCTAGCGGGGGGAAATGAG.

As to this clone: The read ends 3 residues early relative to the CDR3; the germline J gene fills the gap. This sequence joins TRBV18 and TRBJ1-6, with 9 bases aligning to TRBD1. V shed 3 bases, J shed 10 bases, and the junction held 7 bases outside the gene matches. Germline loops: CDR1 KGHSH, CDR2 LQKENI. This CDR3 contains 15 residues. CDR3 DNA, as far as it was read: TGTGCCAGCTCACCTCGGACAGGGGCAGAGTCACCC. This sequence encodes CASSPRTGAESP. The CDR3, in full, reads CASSPRTGAESPLHF.

On this clone: The DNA ends 3 residues before the CDR3 does, and the rest of the CDR3 is filled in from the germline J gene. The rearrangement links TRBV11-2 to TRBJ2-3; 9 bases match TRBD2. The germline V gene encodes CDR1 SGHAT and CDR2 FQNNGV. The CDR3 has 15 residues. The CDR3 spells CASSFFAGGQETQYF. The part of the CDR3 DNA that was read is TGTGCCAGCAGCTTCTTCGCGGGAGGGCAAGAGACG. Using reference TRBV11-2 and TRBJ2-3 for the parts outside the CDR3, the full variable domain is EAGVAQSPRYKIIEKRQSVAFWCNPISGHATLYWYQQILGQGPKLLIQFQNNGVVDDSQLPKDRFSAERLKGVDSTLKIQPAKLEDSAVYLCASSFFAGGQETQYFGPGTRLTVL.

Concerning this clone itself: The CDR3 end lies 3 residues beyond the end of the read and is filled in from the germline J gene. This chain uses TRBV5-5 with TRBJ2-3; 11 bases line up with TRBD1. The CDR3 spans 14 residues. CDR1 and CDR2 (germline): SGHKS, YYEKEE (reference sequence). The CDR3 loop reads CASSGGQGEETQYF. Incomplete CDR3 DNA: TGTGCCAGCAGCGGGGGACAGGGGGAAGAGACG.

Comments on this clone: With the read ending 3 residues before the CDR3 end, the germline J gene is used to fill in that end. The J gene is TRBJ2-3, the V gene TRBV7-3; TRBD2 matches 13 bases. V lost 5 bases, J lost 5 bases, and 7 bases stayed unmatched. The length of the CDR3 is 16 residues. Germline V gene data show CDR1 as SGHTA and CDR2 as FQGTGA. The CDR3 here is CASSIPLAGGQDTQYF. The DNA read from the CDR3 is TGTGCCAGCAGCATTCCACTAGCGGGGGGGCAAGATACG.

To note about this clone: Read coverage stops 3 residues before the CDR3 terminus; the germline J gene supplies the remainder. The rearrangement links TRBV5-1 to TRBJ1-2, with 12 bases matching TRBD1. V was clipped by 4 bases and J by 5 bases; unmatched bases: 12. Germline lookup yields CDR1 SGHRS and CDR2 YFSETQ. This CDR3 contains 17 residues. Incomplete CDR3 DNA: TGCGCCAGCAGCGCAGGCGGGACAGGGGGCGATCGGTATGGC. Amino acids: CASSAGGTGGDRYG. The whole CDR3 sequence is CASSAGGTGGDRYGYTF.

Notes on this clone: The sequence runs out 3 residues before the end of the CDR3; the remainder is reconstructed from the germline J gene. The chain uses TRBV12-3 or TRBV12-4 and TRBJ1-4; no definite D call. The CDR3 length is 15 residues. V was clipped by 6 bases and J by 5 bases, with 16 bases between them. CDR3 region: CASRADDIINEKLFF. The sequenced CDR3 bases are TGTGCCAGCAGGGCAGACGACATCATCAATGAAAAA.

The CDR3 is CASSHRGLARAGELFF. The covered CDR3 bases are TGCGCCAGCAGCCATCGGGGACTAGCACGCGCCGGGGAG. The genes are TRBV4-1 and TRBJ2-2; 9 bases match TRBD2. The missing CDR3 end, 3 residues past where the read stops, is filled in from the germline J gene. Trimming cost V 3 bases and J 6 bases; bases outside gene matches: 8. The CDR3 extends over 16 amino acids. Germline loops: CDR1 MGHRA, CDR2 YSYEKL.